The next 27 T cell receptor beta chains were all read from a single sample in a study of CD8 T cells in Susac syndrome. RNA was extracted with the RNeasy kit, and a quantity of roughly 0.45 to 1 ug was reverse transcribed using random hexamers. TCRdb ran MiXCR on the immunoSEQ multiplex PCR reads and lists one entry per CDR3 protein. The sample lists under 200,000 distinct CDR3 sequences; just over 90% were seen once. Sequencing was carried out using CD4+ T cells from PBMCs. The receptors shown here come from a human donor in good health.

This sequence joins TRBV4-3 and TRBJ2-5; TRBD2 matches 7 bases. Germline CDR1 reads LGHNA; CDR2 reads YSLEER. The CDR3 runs to 15 residues. With 3 bases clipped from V and 1 base from J, the junction kept 5 bases outside the gene matches. The CDR3 DNA reads TGCGCCAGCAGCCACCGACTAGCTCCCCAAGAGACCCAGTACTTC. The encoded protein is CASSHRLAPQETQYF.

For the CDR3, the DNA is TGTGCCAGCAGCTTAGCTGGCGGGACAGGGGGCGAAAAACTGTTTTTT. It is translated as CASSLAGGTGGEKLFF. The V gene is TRBV7-2, the J gene TRBJ1-4; 12 bases line up with TRBD1. This CDR3 region has 16 residues. J gave up 8 bases and V 0 bases, and 4 bases lay outside the gene matches. The germline CDR1 and CDR2 sequences are SGHTA and FQGNSA.

The chain links TRBV6-2 or TRBV6-3 to TRBJ2-5, with D possibly being TRBD2 (6 bases). Germline-derived CDR1 and CDR2 are MNHEY and SVGEGT. There are 15 residues in the CDR3. V dropped 2 bases and J dropped 3 bases, with 13 bases sitting between them. The CDR3 region has the DNA TGTGCCAGCAGTTACCCGTGGGCGGGGAAAGAGACCCAGTACTTC. Translated: CASSYPWAGKETQYF.

The genes are TRBV2 and TRBJ1-5, with 10 bases matching TRBD1. CDR1 and CDR2 from the germline V gene are SNHLY and FYNNEI. The CDR3 contains 14 residues. The V segment lost 6 bases and the J segment 6 bases; nucleotides outside the gene matches: 5. The CDR3 is CASRDGQGGQPQHF. In DNA, the CDR3 is TGTGCCAGCAGGGACGGACAGGGGGGTCAGCCCCAGCATTTT.

The V and J genes are TRBV20-1 and TRBJ2-3, with 8 nucleotides matching TRBD2. The CDR3 has 15 amino acids. CDR1 DFQATT and CDR2 SNEGSKA come from the germline V gene (reference sequence). The V and J ends lost 6 bases and 3 bases, in that order; junction bases with no gene match: 11. The CDR3 sequence is CSAPAGRASTDTQYF. CDR3 bases: TGCAGTGCCCCTGCCGGGAGGGCCTCGACAGATACGCAGTATTTT.

In DNA, the CDR3 is TGTGCCTGGAGCTATCAATGGGGGGAAGCTTTCTTT. It specifies CAWSYQWGEAFF. V usage is TRBV30 and J usage is TRBJ1-1; D may be TRBD1 (5 bases). The CDR3 covers 12 residues. In germline, CDR1 is GTSNPN, CDR2 SVGIG (reference sequence). With 3 bases removed from V and 8 bases from J, the gap between germline ends came to 13 bases.

The chain carries TRBV7-2 and TRBJ2-7; the match to TRBD2 covers 13 bases. CDR1 and CDR2 from the germline V gene are SGHTA and FQGNSA. V was pared by 5 bases and J by 2 bases, with 12 bases of the junction left unmatched. The CDR3 length is 18 residues. DNA for the CDR3: TGTGCCAGCAGCGGCGTCGTGACTAGCGGGGGGCTTCCCTACGAGCAGTACTTC. It encodes CASSGVVTSGGLPYEQYF. Combining the CDR3 with reference TRBV7-2 and TRBJ2-7 gives the whole variable domain GAGVSQSPSNKVTEKGKDVELRCDPISGHTALYWYRQSLGQGLEFLIYFQGNSAPDKSGLPSDRFSAERTGGSVSTLTIQRTQQEDSAVYLCASSGVVTSGGLPYEQYFGPGTRLTVT.

The chain employs TRBV5-4 and TRBJ2-2; D remains unclear. Germline V CDR1 and CDR2: SGHNT, YYREEE (reference sequence). The CDR3 spans 12 residues. Trimming removed 2 bases from V and 8 bases from J, with 7 bases in between. In DNA form, the CDR3 reads TGTGCCAGCAGCTTTTCTTTTGGGGAGCTGTTTTTT. Its translation is CASSFSFGELFF.

V and J are TRBV20-1 and TRBJ1-1; possibly TRBD1 for D (6 bases). This CDR3 has 12 amino acids. Germline V lookup: CDR1 DFQATT, CDR2 SNEGSKA (reference sequence). Trimming took 5 bases from V and 4 from J, leaving 11 bases between them. This CDR3 reads CSAQRTVTEAFF. CDR3 DNA: TGCAGTGCTCAGAGGACAGTCACTGAAGCTTTCTTT.

This clonotype was recorded a few times. The chain joins TRBV18 to TRBJ2-7, with D maybe TRBD1 (5 bases). The CDR3 loop spans 14 amino acids. The germline V gene encodes CDR1 KGHSH and CDR2 LQKENI. V lost 3 bases and J lost 2, with 11 bases in between. The CDR3 DNA is TGTGCCAGCTCACCGAAGGGGTTCCCCTACGAGCAGTACTTC. It yields the protein CASSPKGFPYEQYF.

The chain employs TRBV7-2 and TRBJ1-1; TRBD1 matches at 10 bases. Germline CDR1 is SGHTA and CDR2 is FQGNSA. CDR3 length: 15 residues. V gave up 5 bases and J gave up 4 bases; unmatched junction bases: 7. CDR3 residues: CASSPPTGGLTEAFF. CDR3 coding DNA: TGTGCCAGCAGCCCACCGACAGGGGGCCTCACTGAAGCTTTCTTT.

V is TRBV7-9 and J is TRBJ1-4, with TRBD1 matching 8 bases. The germline CDR1 and CDR2 sequences are SEHNR and FQNEAQ (reference sequence). V shed 5 bases and J 0 bases; nucleotides not matched to a gene: 5. This CDR3 is built from 16 residues. The CDR3 reads CASSAGQGTTNEKLFF. The CDR3 coding sequence is TGTGCCAGCAGCGCTGGACAGGGAACAACTAATGAAAAACTGTTTTTT.

This chain links TRBV30 with TRBJ2-5, with D possibly TRBD1 on 6 matching bases. Looked up from germline, CDR1 is GTSNPN and CDR2 is SVGIG (reference sequence). Trimming took 5 bases from V and 2 from J, leaving 12 bases between them. This CDR3 has 13 residues. CDR3 loop: CAWGDTNQETQYF. The CDR3, as DNA: TGTGCCTGGGGGGACACGAATCAAGAGACCCAGTACTTC. The variable domain in full, with the rest retrieved from reference TRBV30 and TRBJ2-5, is SQTIHQWPATLVQPVGSPLSLECTVEGTSNPNLYWYRQAAGRGLQLLFYSVGIGQISSEVPQNLSASRPQDRQFILSSKKLLLSDSGFYLCAWGDTNQETQYFGPGTRLLVL.

This chain links TRBV4-1 with TRBJ2-1; maybe TRBD2 (5 bases). V lost 4 bases and J lost 0, with 16 bases in between. CDR1 is MGHRA, CDR2 YSYEKL, per germline. The CDR3 consists of 17 residues. CDR3 in amino acids: CASSLGRGFSSYNEQFF. The CDR3, as DNA: TGCGCCAGCAGCCTTGGACGGGGATTTAGCTCCTACAATGAGCAGTTCTTC.

CDR3 in DNA: TGTGCCAGCAGTGAAGTTAAAGGGCCAATCAATCAGCCCCAGCATTTT. Its protein is CASSEVKGPINQPQHF. The chain combines TRBV6-1 with TRBJ1-5; no reliable D call. Trimming shortened V by 1 base and J by 3 bases, and 13 bases separated the two germline ends. Germline CDR1 MNHNS, CDR2 SASEGT. The CDR3 is made up of 16 amino acids.

The chain is built from TRBV30 and TRBJ1-2; 8 bases line up with TRBD1. Germline V CDR1 and CDR2: GTSNPN, SVGIG (reference sequence). V was pared by 6 bases and J by 4 bases, with 4 bases of the junction left unmatched. The CDR3 runs to 12 residues. The CDR3 DNA sequence: TGTGCCTGTAATACAGGGGGCTATGGCTACACCTTC. It yields the protein CACNTGGYGYTF. Drawing the rest from reference TRBV30 and TRBJ1-2, the complete variable domain is SQTIHQWPATLVQPVGSPLSLECTVEGTSNPNLYWYRQAAGRGLQLLFYSVGIGQISSEVPQNLSASRPQDRQFILSSKKLLLSDSGFYLCACNTGGYGYTFGSGTRLTVV.

The V call is TRBV5-1, the J call TRBJ2-5; D may match TRBD1 or TRBD2 (5 bases each). This CDR3 is built from 17 residues. CDR1 and CDR2 (germline): SGHRS, YFSETQ. Trimming cost V 4 bases and J 5 bases, with 24 bases left between them. CDR3 DNA: TGCGCCAGCAGCGGGGGATTCTTAGACGGAGGAGAGGAGACCCAGTACTTC. Translating gives CASSGGFLDGGEETQYF.

The chain has TRBV20-1 and TRBJ2-7, with D possibly TRBD2 on 6 matching bases. Trimming removed 4 bases from V and 0 bases from J, with 13 bases in between. This CDR3 region has 14 residues. Germline CDR1 reads DFQATT; CDR2 reads SNEGSKA (reference sequence). The CDR3 protein is CSATSSGVSYEQYF. CDR3 in DNA: TGCAGTGCTACCTCGTCGGGGGTCTCCTACGAGCAGTACTTC.

The table lists this clonotype with a few counts. The chain combines TRBV6-2 or TRBV6-3 with TRBJ2-3, with D unresolved. The CDR3 is 12 amino acids. Between the trimmed V and J ends, which lost 6 bases and 0 bases, there was a span of 4 bases. The germline V gene has CDR1 MNHEY and CDR2 SVGEGT. The chain's CDR3 is CASRRSTDTQYF. Written as DNA, the CDR3 is TGTGCCAGCAGACGGAGCACAGATACGCAGTATTTT.

This rearrangement joins TRBV28 to TRBJ2-7; 8 bases match TRBD2. Germline V gene data show CDR1 as MDHEN and CDR2 as SYDVKM. V shed 5 bases, J shed 2 bases, and the junction held 5 bases outside the gene matches. The CDR3 is 14 residues long. As DNA, the CDR3 is TGTGCCAGCAGTGGCAGACTAGCGCCCTACGAGCAGTACTTC. Its translation: CASSGRLAPYEQYF. The full variable domain, rest sourced from reference TRBV28 and TRBJ2-7, is DVKVTQSSRYLVKRTGEKVFLECVQDMDHENMFWYRQDPGLGLRLIYFSYDVKMKEKGDIPEGYSVSREKKERFSLILESASTNQTSMYLCASSGRLAPYEQYFGPGTRLTVT.

The chain employs TRBV28 and TRBJ1-1; D unresolved. There are 14 residues in the CDR3. V was cut by 3 bases and J by 5 bases, with 13 bases left in between. Germline assignment: CDR1 MDHEN and CDR2 SYDVKM. The CDR3 nucleotides are TGTGCCAGCAGTTTGCCCCTCCGTAGAACTGAAGCTTTCTTT. Encoded protein: CASSLPLRRTEAFF.

This clonotype was observed a single time. V is TRBV7-2 and J is TRBJ1-1; no definite D call. V was clipped by 1 base and J by 11 bases, with 14 bases between them. This CDR3 has 13 residues. The germline V gene has CDR1 SGHTA and CDR2 FQGNSA. For the CDR3, the DNA is TGTGCCAGCAGCTTAGATTCGGTCAGGACGGCTTTCTTT. Encoded protein: CASSLDSVRTAFF.

J is TRBJ1-1 and V is TRBV20-1; D is unresolved. Between the trimmed V and J ends, which lost 5 bases and 3 bases, there was a span of 7 bases. This CDR3 region has 11 residues. CDR1 is DFQATT and CDR2 is SNEGSKA in the germline V gene (reference sequence). The CDR3 region has the DNA TGCAGTGCTGCGTTCCACACTGAAGCTTTCTTT. Translation gives CSAAFHTEAFF.

This rearrangement joins TRBV25-1 to TRBJ1-1; a weak D match, TRBD1 (6 bases). Germline CDR1 is MGHDK and CDR2 is SYGVNS. V was trimmed by 0 bases and J by 10 bases, leaving 18 bases between them. This CDR3 contains 15 residues. CDR3 sequence (DNA): TGTGCCAGCAGTGAATATGGAGGGGGGAAGATCGGAGCTTTCTTT. As protein: CASSEYGGGKIGAFF.

This clonotype occurred once. The chain joins TRBV5-1 to TRBJ1-1; unclear D gene. Trimming pared 0 bases from V and 4 bases from J, leaving 7 bases between. Per germline, CDR1 SGHRS and CDR2 YFSETQ. The CDR3 sequence is 13 residues long. In DNA, the CDR3 is TGCGCCAGCAGCTTGGTCTTAGCCACTGAAGCTTTCTTT. This sequence encodes CASSLVLATEAFF.

The chain couples TRBV6-5 to TRBJ2-1, with 8 bases that match TRBD2. The J segment lost 2 bases and the V segment lost 6 bases, leaving 3 bases of the junction unmatched. The CDR3 has 14 residues. Germline CDR1 MNHEY, CDR2 SVGAGI. The DNA for the CDR3 is TGTGCCAGCAGCGCCGGGAGGGCCTACAATGAGCAGTTCTTC. Amino acids: CASSAGRAYNEQFF.

For this clonotype: A read error may explain this, as a much larger clone is one base away. V is TRBV7-9 and J is TRBJ2-1; no clear D gene. The CDR3 is 11 amino acids. CDR1 and CDR2 from the germline V gene are SEHNR and FQNEAQ (reference sequence). The CDR3, as DNA: TGTGCCAGCAGCTCCTCCAATGAGCAGTTCTTC. Amino acid sequence: CASSSSNEQFF.